The TCR beta chain under discussion was sequenced for a study of blood T cell repertoires in COVID-19 (dated by TCRdb to about 2020). General notes on the study: The collaborator samples originated in the United States, Italy and Spain and spanned the acute and convalescent phases of COVID-19. Where available, HLA class I and class II types were obtained from metadata supplied by the sample provider rather than from assay-based typing. The dataset comprised deeply sampled blood TCRbeta repertoires from subjects exposed to, actively infected with, or recovered from COVID-19. The prospective study material was composed of cDNA or gDNA derived from T cells, B-cell-depleted T cells, or PBMCs. The samples were drawn from the first 160 participants of the ongoing ImmuneRACE study and from more than 1,000 subjects provided by 6 global collaborators. Nearly every sample came with metadata listing a de-identified subject ID, COVID-19 status, age in years and sex. The repertoires were released in a freely available public database intended as a resource for research on the immune response to SARS-CoV-2. General study outcomes and caveats: The quantity of clinical and demographic metadata differed by source and by participant and was supplied without curation.

In its sample, this clone was seen once. Its antigen target is currently unknown. No much larger clone exists at a distance of one base, and base qualities are not known. Trimming takes 4 bases off V and 5 bases off J; junction bases not matched to a gene: 2. CDR1 and CDR2, looked up from the germline V gene, are SGHRS and YFSETQ. From the cysteine up to the phenylalanine, the CDR3 has a length of 15 residues. Only the CDR3 DNA is retained, 45 bases long and in frame from the first base. In the prospective study, participants were about 18 to 89 years old, resided in under 30 geographic areas of the United States, and were enrolled through a virtual design. To assign participants to cohorts, the prospective study relied on clinical history that participants themselves reported in a screening survey and a study questionnaire. Recovered participants in ImmuneRACE Cohort 3 were defined as having two consecutive negative NP/OP PCR tests, clearance from a healthcare professional, or resolution of symptoms. In the prospective study, whole blood, serum and a nasopharyngeal or oropharyngeal swab were collected from each participant by mobile phlebotomists. Over a roughly two-month period, participants in the prospective study had the option of providing additional blood draws and questionnaires. Before DNA extraction, blood samples from the prospective study were shipped at room temperature or frozen.

The immunoSEQ Assay, a bias-controlled multiplex PCR, was used to amplify TCRbeta CDR3 regions from genomic DNA. Concerning the study's data processing: Nucleated cell counts per sample were estimated from amplification of reference gene primers within the assay. Sequence reads were collapsed and filtered to measure the absolute abundance of every unique TCRbeta CDR3 rearrangement. For each sample, productive Simpson clonality was calculated by taking the square root of Simpson's diversity index across productive rearrangements. The table comes from immuneACCESS by way of TCRdb, which keeps in-frame sequences with V and J called. Part of the clones is missing from these tables; in studies checked, under half for an unresolved V gene and the rest for unknown reasons. V and J calls and clone size follow that table, whereas D and trimming were derived from the DNA. The sample data list fewer than 400,000 clones, and about 86% of these were observed just once. The biggest ten clones account for 10% of the sample.

The source material was PBMCs or T cells enriched from blood (not recorded which). The chain was built from TRBV5-1 and TRBJ2-1, with 14 central nucleotides matching TRBD2. The receptor was isolated from a woman between 50 and 59 years old who had recovered from COVID-19. The CDR3 reads as follows: CASSTGLAGDNEQFF. The DNA reads as follows: TGCGCCAGCAGCACGGGACTAGCGGGGGACAATGAGCAGTTCTTC.